This paragraph reports one T cell receptor (beta chain). Its antigen remains unknown. This CDR3 spans 13 amino acids. Looked up from germline, CDR1 is SNHLY and CDR2 is FYNNEI. The germline V and J ends were trimmed by 6 bases and 2 bases, with 10 bases remaining between them. The repertoire was sequenced with immunoSEQ multiplex PCR; TCRdb's copy has only in-frame clones and lacks some. The repertoire holds roughly 300,000 clones, roughly 90% seen once, with 0.92% in the top ten. The data originate from a study of cytomegalovirus exposure and HLA in healthy donors. Findings and caveats of the study: The study flagged roughly 160 TCR beta chains as cytomegalovirus-associated.

The donors were in the roughly 120-subject validation cohort, distinct from the approximately 700-subject first cohort. The gene calls are TRBV2 and TRBJ1-1; D is possibly TRBD1 (6 bases). Material for sequencing was PBMCs. The sequence came from a woman younger than 30 in good health and CMV-seronegative. The CDR3 reads CASRGDKNTEAFF. In DNA, the CDR3 is TGTGCCAGCAGGGGGGACAAAAACACTGAAGCTTTCTTT.